This TCR beta chain was captured by sequencing in a study of blood T cell repertoires in COVID-19. Study details: Nucleic acid was either cDNA or gDNA, and it came from T cells, B-cell-depleted T cells, or PBMCs.

There are 16 residues in the CDR3. Germline CDR1 is SGHNT and CDR2 is YENEEA. The ends lost 4 bases at V and 7 bases at J; junction bases unmatched: 8. Per the original data handling: Amplification of reference gene primers provided the estimated nucleated cell counts. The repertoire was sequenced with immunoSEQ multiplex PCR; TCRdb's copy has only in-frame clones and lacks some. D and trimming come from the DNA, and the V and J calls and clone size come from that table. The sample lists about 190,000 clones, roughly four fifths occurring once. This chain connects TRBV11-3 to TRBJ2-2; 11 bases agree with TRBD1. The sequencing input was peripheral blood. The clonotype originates from a woman in her 40s with acute or convalescent COVID-19. The CDR3 bases are TGTGCCAGCAGCTCCGGGACAGGGGGGTTGGGCGGGGAGCTGTTTTTT. Amino acids: CASSSGTGGLGGELFF.